These 30 T cell receptor beta chains were all obtained from the same sample, sequenced in a study of T cells after yellow fever vaccination. TCRdb ran MiXCR on the 5' RACE reads and lists one entry per CDR3 protein. The profile shows roughly 150,000 distinct CDR3 sequences, around 7.2% of them singletons. Sequenced here: CD4+ T cells sorted from PBMCs, sampled around 5 days after the first yellow fever vaccination. The receptors derive from a man between 18 and 29 years old who received the YFV17D yellow fever vaccine.

J is TRBJ2-1 and V is TRBV7-2; D may be TRBD2 (5 bases). This CDR3 is built from 13 residues. The V end was cut by 3 bases, the J end by 5 bases, with 8 bases between. CDR1 SGHTA and CDR2 FQGNSA come from the germline V gene. The CDR3 nucleotides read TGTGCCAGCAGCTTTTCTAGCCACAATGAGCAGTTCTTC. Its protein product is CASSFSSHNEQFF.

This clonotype was picked up a small number of times. CDR3 bases: TGTGCCACCTCGACGGACCTTGGCACCGGGGAGCTGTTTTTT. This gives the protein CATSTDLGTGELFF. The rearrangement links TRBV24-1 to TRBJ2-2; D not certain. The germline V gene encodes CDR1 KGHDR and CDR2 SFDVKD. Trimming removed 9 bases at V and 4 bases at J, with 14 bases between. CDR3 length: 14 amino acids.

This clonotype turned up a few times. The gene calls are TRBV12-3 or TRBV12-4 and TRBJ1-4, with D perhaps matching TRBD1 (5 bases). V gave up 6 bases and J gave up 8 bases, with 16 bases separating them. The CDR3 loop spans 14 amino acids. CDR3 amino acids: CASSKAGLGEKLFF. The CDR3 coding sequence is TGTGCCAGCAGCAAGGCAGGGTTGGGGGAAAAACTGTTTTTT.

The chain carries TRBV11-1 and TRBJ2-4, with D unresolved. Germline V gene lookup returns CDR1 SGHAT and CDR2 FQDESV (reference sequence). CDR3 size: 15 residues. V was cut by 2 bases and J by 0 bases, with 8 bases left in between. The CDR3 loop reads CASSLTGLAKNIQYF. For the CDR3, the DNA is TGTGCCAGCAGCTTAACCGGGTTAGCCAAAAACATTCAGTACTTC.

This clonotype was recorded many times. The J gene is TRBJ1-1, the V gene TRBV12-3 or TRBV12-4; D is undetermined. Trimming stripped 3 bases from V and 1 base from J, with 6 bases between. The CDR3 has 13 residues. CDR3 bases: TGTGCCAGCAGTTTTGGGGAGAACACTGAAGCTTTCTTT. Residues: CASSFGENTEAFF.

The chain carries TRBV7-2 and TRBJ2-7; 9 bases fit TRBD1. The germline V gene encodes CDR1 SGHTA and CDR2 FQGNSA. V lost 4 bases to trimming and J lost 6 bases; unmatched junction nucleotides: 4. CDR3 length equals 13 residues. The CDR3 loop is CASSSGQGFEQYV. CDR3 nucleotide sequence: TGTGCCAGCAGCTCGGGACAGGGATTCGAGCAGTACGTC.

There are a few counts of this clonotype. The chain recombines TRBV20-1 with TRBJ2-1; 8 bases are shared with TRBD2. The CDR3 is made up of 15 amino acids. J was trimmed by 3 bases and V by 6 bases; bases with no gene match: 10. Germline V CDR1 and CDR2: DFQATT, SNEGSKA (reference sequence). CDR3 in DNA: TGCAGTGCCGAGCCCCAGCGGGGGTACTACAATGAGCAGTTCTTC. Encoded protein: CSAEPQRGYYNEQFF.

This clonotype was recorded at least ten times. The chain carries TRBV4-3 and TRBJ1-1; D not resolved. Germline CDR1 and CDR2: LGHNA and YSLEER. The CDR3 contains 13 residues. Trimming removed 0 bases from V and 7 bases from J, with 9 bases in between. The CDR3 DNA is TGCGCCAGCAGCCAAGAACATTGGGGTGAAGCTTTCTTT. Protein sequence: CASSQEHWGEAFF.

This clonotype was detected ten times or more. V gene TRBV6-1 combines with J gene TRBJ1-5; D is unclear. Between the trimmed V and J ends, which lost 6 bases and 0 bases, there was a span of 9 bases. Germline V gives CDR1 MNHNS, CDR2 SASEGT. This CDR3 is 14 amino acids long. CDR3 sequence: CASSTVPSNQPQHF. The CDR3 DNA reads TGTGCCAGCAGCACTGTGCCTAGCAATCAGCCCCAGCATTTT.

V is TRBV4-3 and J is TRBJ1-2; D perhaps matches TRBD1 (5 bases). V lost 0 bases to trimming and J lost 6 bases, with 14 bases between them. Germline V gene sequence: CDR1 LGHNA, CDR2 YSLEER. The CDR3 extends over 15 amino acids. The CDR3 reads CASSQEIQGGDGYTF. CDR3 DNA sequence: TGCGCCAGCAGCCAAGAAATCCAGGGAGGGGATGGCTACACCTTC.

V gene TRBV7-2 combines with J gene TRBJ1-2; D is unclear. This CDR3 has 14 residues. The V gene lost 5 bases and the J gene lost 4 bases, with 14 bases spanning the gap. Germline V CDR1 and CDR2: SGHTA, FQGNSA. CDR3 in DNA: TGTGCCAGCAGCCCCGTGGTGGCCCTCTATGGCTACACCTTC. Translated, it gives CASSPVVALYGYTF.

The sample holds a few counts of this clonotype. The genes are TRBV23-1 and TRBJ2-7; no definite D call. TRBV23-1 is classed as an ORF, of uncertain function. There are 14 residues in the CDR3. Trimming shortened V by 8 bases and J by 7 bases, and 21 bases separated the two germline ends. As DNA, the CDR3 is TGCGCCAGCGGCCATCCCACGCACCCTAAGGAGCAGTACGTC. Protein product: CASGHPTHPKEQYV.

The chain has TRBV15 and TRBJ1-3; no reliable D call. There are 17 residues in the CDR3. The germline V and J ends were trimmed by 4 bases and 0 bases, with 16 bases remaining between them. Germline CDR1 and CDR2: LNHNV and YYDKDF (reference sequence). CDR3 region: CATSKRHYKDSGNTIYF. The CDR3 coding sequence is TGTGCCACCAGCAAAAGACACTACAAGGACTCTGGAAACACCATATATTTT.

The sample holds a few counts of this clonotype. The chain's CDR3 is CSARDRTSGAETQYF. The CDR3 nucleotides read TGCAGTGCTAGAGATCGGACTAGCGGGGCGGAGACCCAGTACTTC. The chain combines TRBV20-1 with TRBJ2-5; the match to TRBD2 covers 12 bases. The CDR3 consists of 15 residues. Germline-derived CDR1 and CDR2 are DFQATT and SNEGSKA (reference sequence). V trimming: 0 bases; J trimming: 5 bases; junction bases outside the gene matches: 4.

The gene calls are TRBV7-2 and TRBJ1-1, with 11 bases that match TRBD1. After removal of 9 bases from V and 10 bases from J, the junction contained 10 bases not matched to a gene. This CDR3 has 13 amino acids. Per germline, CDR1 SGHTA and CDR2 FQGNSA. The CDR3 DNA reads as TGTGCCAGTTCGGGACAGGGGGAGCGAGGAGCTTTCTTT. Residues: CASSGQGERGAFF.

This clonotype was observed at least ten times. The rearrangement uses TRBV6-4 and TRBJ2-7, with D perhaps being TRBD1 or TRBD2 (5 bases each). CDR3 length: 14 residues. Trimming removed 4 bases from V and 5 bases from J, with 15 bases in between. Germline loops: CDR1 MRHNA, CDR2 SNTAGT. CDR3 sequence (DNA): TGTGCCAGCAGTGGGGGACCCAGGGCCAACGAGCAGTACGTC. Translation gives CASSGGPRANEQYV.

The chain employs TRBV5-1 and TRBJ2-3; perhaps TRBD2 as D (5 bases). The CDR3 is made up of 13 amino acids. V was trimmed by 2 bases and J by 4 bases, leaving 8 bases between them. The V gene's germline CDR1 is SGHRS and CDR2 YFSETQ. Here the CDR3 DNA reads TGCGCCAGCAGCTTAGGGAGTCCAGATACGCAGTATTTT. This codes for CASSLGSPDTQYF.

This clonotype was counted at least ten times. The gene calls are TRBV6-6 and TRBJ2-2; 7 nucleotides match TRBD1. There are 13 residues in the CDR3. V trimming: 6 bases; J trimming: 6 bases; junction bases outside the gene matches: 4. Germline V gene data show CDR1 as MNHNY and CDR2 as SVGAGI (reference sequence). The chain's CDR3 is CASRTTGPGELFF. CDR3 nucleotide sequence: TGTGCCAGCAGGACGACAGGGCCCGGGGAGCTGTTTTTT.

V is TRBV29-1 and J is TRBJ1-1, with a tentative D call TRBD1 (6 bases). CDR3 length equals 13 residues. CDR1 SQVTM and CDR2 ANQGSEA come from the germline V gene. The V end was cut by 6 bases, the J end by 1 base, with 12 bases between. CDR3 DNA: TGCAGCGTGGCAGGGGCCGAGAACACTGAAGCTTTCTTT. It specifies CSVAGAENTEAFF.

This clonotype showed up many times. V and J are TRBV6-5 and TRBJ2-3; TRBD1 might be the D (7 bases). The germline V gene encodes CDR1 MNHEY and CDR2 SVGAGI. V was trimmed by 0 bases and J by 1 base, leaving 20 bases between them. The CDR3 covers 19 residues. The CDR3: CASSYSNPSGGGGTDTQYF. The CDR3 bases are TGTGCCAGCAGTTACTCTAACCCCTCTGGAGGGGGCGGCACAGATACGCAGTATTTT.

This clonotype occurred a few times. CDR3 amino acids: CASSLGRAGEAQYF. CDR3 nucleotides: TGTGCCAGCAGCTTAGGTCGAGCGGGGGAGGCCCAGTACTTC. The rearrangement links TRBV7-2 to TRBJ2-5; 8 bases line up with TRBD2. Germline V gene lookup returns CDR1 SGHTA and CDR2 FQGNSA. The CDR3 is 14 residues long. V trimming: 1 base; J trimming: 9 bases; junction bases outside the gene matches: 7. Variable domain in full (rest from reference TRBV7-2 and TRBJ2-5): GAGVSQSPSNKVTEKGKDVELRCDPISGHTALYWYRQSLGQGLEFLIYFQGNSAPDKSGLPSDRFSAERTGGSVSTLTIQRTQQEDSAVYLCASSLGRAGEAQYFGPGTRLLVL.

This clonotype was recorded many times. The chain combines TRBV3-1 with TRBJ1-1, with D perhaps TRBD1 (5 bases). This CDR3 is 14 amino acids long. Germline V CDR1 and CDR2: LGHDT, YNNKEL (reference sequence). V was pared by 4 bases and J by 4 bases, with 13 bases between. CDR3 DNA sequence: TGTGCCAGCAGCCCGCAGGGAGAGCCCACTGAAGCTTTCTTT. It yields the protein CASSPQGEPTEAFF.

Ten or more counts support this clonotype. The J gene is TRBJ2-2, the V gene TRBV7-2; either TRBD1 or TRBD2 may supply D (6 bases each). The CDR3 extends over 15 amino acids. Germline CDR1 reads SGHTA; CDR2 reads FQGNSA. V lost 2 bases and J lost 5, with 12 bases in between. CDR3 DNA sequence: TGTGCCAGCAGCTTATTCCAAGGGGGGACCGGGGAGCTGTTTTTT. It specifies CASSLFQGGTGELFF.

This clonotype occurred many times. The chain uses TRBV27 and TRBJ2-5; D is ambiguous. CDR1 MNHEY and CDR2 SMNVEV come from the germline V gene (reference sequence). Between the trimmed V and J ends, which lost 3 bases and 6 bases, there was a span of 11 bases. This CDR3 comprises 13 residues. The CDR3 DNA sequence: TGTGCCAGCAGTTTGGCCCGGAGTCAGACCCAGTACTTC. Translated: CASSLARSQTQYF.

This clonotype was seen at least ten times. The CDR3 spells CASSQSPGRSGNTIYF. The CDR3 region has the DNA TGCGCCAGCAGCCAAAGCCCGGGAAGGTCTGGAAACACCATATATTTT. The chain joins TRBV4-3 to TRBJ1-3, with D unclear. V gave up 2 bases and J gave up 1 base, with 12 bases separating them. Germline CDR1 reads LGHNA; CDR2 reads YSLEER. This CDR3 contains 16 residues.

The J gene is TRBJ1-6, the V gene TRBV12-3 or TRBV12-4; TRBD1 matches at 7 bases. The CDR3 is 15 amino acids. The junction had 9 bases not matched to a gene; V was cut back by 7 bases and J by 6 bases. The CDR3 reads CASTDTGTVNSPLHF. The CDR3 nucleotides read TGTGCCAGCACCGACACCGGGACAGTTAATTCACCCCTCCACTTT.

This clonotype was recorded many times. V gene TRBV14 combines with J gene TRBJ1-1; tentatively, D is TRBD1 (5 bases). Trimming left V 2 bases short and J 0 bases short, with 13 bases between. CDR3 length equals 16 residues. From germline, CDR1 is SGHDN and CDR2 FVKESK. DNA for the CDR3: TGTGCCAGCAGCCAACTTACAGGTTTCATGAACACTGAAGCTTTCTTT. This sequence encodes CASSQLTGFMNTEAFF.

The V and J genes are TRBV2 and TRBJ2-7; D is possibly TRBD1 or TRBD2 (5 bases each). CDR3 length: 13 amino acids. The germline V gene encodes CDR1 SNHLY and CDR2 FYNNEI. Trimming shortened V by 9 bases and J by 5 bases, and 17 bases separated the two germline ends. CDR3 coding DNA: TGTGCCAGTGCCCTTGAGGGGACGAACGAGCAGTACTTC. It specifies CASALEGTNEQYF.

The genes are TRBV6-2 or TRBV6-3 and TRBJ2-3; 10 bases match TRBD2. Germline CDR1 reads MNHEY; CDR2 reads SVGEGT. Trimming cost V 6 bases and J 2 bases; bases outside gene matches: 8. The CDR3 length is 16 residues. The CDR3 protein is CASSPGLARITDTQYF. CDR3 in DNA: TGTGCCAGCAGCCCGGGACTAGCGAGGATCACAGATACGCAGTATTTT.

This clonotype was counted ten times or more. The chain carries TRBV6-5 and TRBJ2-1; 9 bases match TRBD2. CDR1 is MNHEY and CDR2 is SVGAGI in the germline V gene. Trimming took 8 bases from V and 6 from J; bases not matched to a gene: 5. This CDR3 has 13 amino acids. The CDR3 DNA is TGTGCCAGCCGAGGGACTAGCCCCAATGAGCAGTTCTTC. This encodes CASRGTSPNEQFF.